This entry lists 18 T cell receptor beta chains sequenced from one sample in a study of beta chain features in type 1 diabetes (dated by TCRdb to between 2017 and 2018). Library prep was done by the immunoSEQ multiplex PCR assay. All of the isolated RNA was reverse transcribed with the High Capacity cDNA Reverse Transcription Kit, so expressed TCRB transcripts were sequenced. Drawn from immuneACCESS, this table holds only the in-frame rearrangements with V and J called that TCRdb kept. Clones are partly lost; checked studies trace under half to an unresolved V gene and leave the rest unexplained. The sample table holds fewer than 250,000 clones, of which about 70% were seen once. In total, the top ten clones hold approximately 0.05% of the sample. The sample consisted of naive CD4+ T cells from blood. The cell subset or site label, read with the paper, signifies: true naive CD4+ T cells. The source of these receptors is a man between 25 and 39 years old in good health.

This clone was seen only a few times. The chain is built from TRBV30 and TRBJ2-5, with D possibly being TRBD1 (6 bases). The germline V gene encodes CDR1 GTSNPN and CDR2 SVGIG (reference sequence). Trimming took off 1 base at V and 3 bases at J, with 6 bases between the two ends. The CDR3 runs 12 residues. The chain's CDR3 is CAWSGTEETQYF. CDR3 bases: TGTGCCTGGAGTGGGACAGAAGAGACCCAGTACTTC. Using reference TRBV30 and TRBJ2-5 for the parts outside the CDR3, the full variable domain is SQTIHQWPATLVQPVGSPLSLECTVEGTSNPNLYWYRQAAGRGLQLLFYSVGIGQISSEVPQNLSASRPQDRQFILSSKKLLLSDSGFYLCAWSGTEETQYFGPGTRLLVL.

The CDR3 bases are TGTGCCAGCTCCTCGAGAAACGCGGACAATGAGCAGTTCTTC. Translation: CASSSRNADNEQFF. The chain carries TRBV18 and TRBJ2-1; no clear D gene. Deletions cut 6 bases from V and 5 bases from J, with 14 bases between. The CDR3 has 14 amino acids. Germline CDR1 and CDR2: KGHSH and LQKENI.

The chain is built from TRBV5-1 and TRBJ2-3, with 10 nucleotides matching TRBD2. The CDR3 contains 17 residues. Trimming took 0 bases from V and 0 from J; bases not matched to a gene: 4. Germline CDR1 reads SGHRS; CDR2 reads YFSETQ. The CDR3 sequence is CASSLGLAGASTDTQYF. For the CDR3, the DNA is TGCGCCAGCAGCTTGGGGCTAGCGGGGGCAAGCACAGATACGCAGTATTTT. The complete variable domain, with remaining parts taken from reference TRBV5-1 and TRBJ2-3, reads KAGVTQTPRYLIKTRGQQVTLSCSPISGHRSVSWYQQTPGQGLQFLFEYFSETQRNKGNFPGRFSGRQFSNSRSEMNVSTLELGDSALYLCASSLGLAGASTDTQYFGPGTRLTVL.

This clone was counted between two and nine times. Other nucleotide sequences in the sample specify the same CDR3. This chain uses TRBV29-1 with TRBJ2-1, with D unresolved. The V and J ends lost 6 bases and 2 bases respectively, with 11 bases between them. This CDR3 is 13 amino acids long. Germline CDR1 reads SQVTM; CDR2 reads ANQGSEA. CDR3 residues: CSVGRTTYNEQFF. The CDR3 DNA sequence: TGCAGCGTAGGACGTACGACCTACAATGAGCAGTTCTTC.

This chain joins TRBV29-1 and TRBJ1-1; no clear D gene. Germline CDR1 SQVTM, CDR2 ANQGSEA. The V end was cut by 4 bases, the J end by 7 bases, with 16 bases between. The CDR3 loop spans 13 amino acids. CDR3 protein: CSVGRVLTSEAFF. Here the CDR3 DNA reads TGCAGCGTTGGAAGGGTTCTAACCAGTGAAGCTTTCTTT. Filled out from reference TRBV29-1 and TRBJ1-1, the complete variable domain reads SAVISQKPSRDICQRGTSLTIQCQVDSQVTMMFWYRQQPGQSLTLIATANQGSEATYESGFVIDKFPISRPNLTFSTLTVSNMSPEDSSIYLCSVGRVLTSEAFFGQGTRLTVV.

This clone was detected a few times. This chain uses TRBV10-3 with TRBJ2-1; 7 bases align to TRBD1. With 10 bases clipped from V and 7 bases from J, the junction kept 13 bases outside the gene matches. The CDR3 has 14 residues. Per the germline V gene, CDR1 is ENHRY and CDR2 is SYGVKD. The DNA for the CDR3 is TGTGCCACCAGACAGGGTACGGAACGAAATGAGCAGTTCTTC. Protein: CATRQGTERNEQFF.

This clone came up a few times. The sample has other DNA sequences that encode this CDR3 too. CDR3 bases: TGTGCCTGGAGGCAGATGAACACTGAAGCTTTCTTT. Its translation is CAWRQMNTEAFF. V gene TRBV30 combines with J gene TRBJ1-1; the D is unclear. There are 12 residues in the CDR3. V was shortened by 3 bases and J by 0 bases, with 5 bases between the two germline ends. Germline assignment: CDR1 GTSNPN and CDR2 SVGIG (reference sequence).

V and J are TRBV30 and TRBJ2-2; D might be TRBD2 (5 bases). Germline assignment: CDR1 GTSNPN and CDR2 SVGIG (reference sequence). The CDR3 consists of 15 residues. Between the trimmed V and J ends, which lost 0 bases and 4 bases, there was a span of 12 bases. The chain's CDR3 is CAWSVVLAGTGELFF. The CDR3 DNA follows: TGTGCCTGGAGTGTAGTTCTAGCTGGCACCGGGGAGCTGTTTTTT.

This chain uses TRBV5-4 with TRBJ2-7, with a possible D match to TRBD1 (5 bases). Germline assignment: CDR1 SGHNT and CDR2 YYREEE (reference sequence). V dropped 1 base and J dropped 1 base, with 6 bases sitting between them. The CDR3 is made up of 13 amino acids. The CDR3, as DNA: TGTGCCAGCAGCTTGAAGGGGTCCTACGAGCAGTACTTC. Protein sequence: CASSLKGSYEQYF.

V is TRBV7-2 and J is TRBJ2-1; the D is unclear. The CDR3 is made up of 15 amino acids. CDR1 and CDR2 (germline): SGHTA, FQGNSA. The germline V and J ends were trimmed by 3 bases and 1 base, with 10 bases remaining between them. In nucleotides, the CDR3 is TGTGCCAGCAGCTTGGCGAGCCCTTCCTACAATGAGCAGTTCTTC. It translates to CASSLASPSYNEQFF.

This clone was counted only a few times. The identical CDR3 is also encoded by other nucleotide sequences in the sample. The gene calls are TRBV30 and TRBJ2-7; maybe TRBD2 (5 bases). The V end was cut by 4 bases, the J end by 0 bases, with 7 bases between. This CDR3 comprises 12 residues. The V gene's germline CDR1 is GTSNPN and CDR2 SVGIG (reference sequence). CDR3 DNA sequence: TGTGCCTGGACCGGGGACTCCTACGAGCAGTACTTC. Its translation is CAWTGDSYEQYF.

About this clone itself: This CDR3 is also generated by other DNA sequences in the sample. The V call is TRBV25-1, the J call TRBJ2-7, with D unclear. This CDR3 spans 11 amino acids. V was trimmed by 6 bases and J by 2 bases, leaving 5 bases between them. From germline, CDR1 is MGHDK and CDR2 SYGVNS. CDR3 sequence reads: CASRRTYEQYF. Written as DNA, the CDR3 is TGTGCCAGCAGGAGAACCTACGAGCAGTACTTC.

To note about this clone: This specimen includes other DNA sequences encoding the same CDR3. J is TRBJ1-5 and V is TRBV29-1, with unresolved D. There are 13 residues in the CDR3. In germline, CDR1 is SQVTM, CDR2 ANQGSEA. Trimming pared 3 bases from V and 0 bases from J, leaving 6 bases between. For the CDR3, the DNA is TGCAGCGTTGAGGAGAATAGCAATCAGCCCCAGCATTTT. This translates into CSVEENSNQPQHF.

The CDR3: CSVPWAWGLESSYNEQFF. The CDR3 nucleotides are TGCAGCGTTCCCTGGGCTTGGGGGCTCGAGAGCTCCTACAATGAGCAGTTCTTC. The chain uses TRBV29-1 and TRBJ2-1, with D perhaps matching TRBD1 (6 bases). The CDR3 is 18 residues long. Looked up from germline, CDR1 is SQVTM and CDR2 is ANQGSEA. The V gene lost 5 bases and the J gene lost 0 bases, with 23 bases spanning the gap.

The chain uses TRBV9 and TRBJ1-2; D unresolved. The germline V and J ends were trimmed by 0 bases and 5 bases, with 8 bases remaining between them. The germline V gene has CDR1 SGDLS and CDR2 YYNGEE. The CDR3 runs to 13 residues. DNA of the CDR3: TGTGCCAGCAGCGTAGGACGGGCGTATGGCTACACCTTC. Its translation is CASSVGRAYGYTF. Full variable domain (outside the CDR3, taken from reference TRBV9 and TRBJ1-2): DSGVTQTPKHLITATGQRVTLRCSPRSGDLSVYWYQQSLDQGLQFLIQYYNGEERAKGNILERFSAQQFPDLHSELNLSSLELGDSALYFCASSVGRAYGYTFGSGTRLTVV.

The V call is TRBV4-3, the J call TRBJ2-3, with a tentative D call TRBD1 (6 bases). Trimming shortened V by 4 bases and J by 14 bases, and 22 bases separated the two germline ends. This CDR3 region has 14 residues. The V gene's germline CDR1 is LGHNA and CDR2 YSLEER. As DNA, the CDR3 is TGCGCCAGCAGCCCAGGGGCGGAACGACCGTGGGTGTATTTT. It is translated as CASSPGAERPWVYF.

The rearrangement links TRBV5-1 to TRBJ2-1; D tentatively reads TRBD1 or TRBD2 (6 bases each). The germline V gene has CDR1 SGHRS and CDR2 YFSETQ. The CDR3 is 15 amino acids. Trimming shortened V by 4 bases and J by 3 bases, and 14 bases separated the two germline ends. The CDR3 spells CASSTGGGSYNEQFF. In DNA, the CDR3 is TGCGCCAGCAGCACTGGAGGGGGTAGCTACAATGAGCAGTTCTTC.

The V gene is TRBV9, the J gene TRBJ2-7; D is possibly TRBD2 (5 bases). The CDR3 runs to 12 residues. CDR1 is SGDLS, CDR2 YYNGEE, per germline. V lost 8 bases to trimming and J lost 3 bases, with 12 bases between them. The CDR3 DNA is TGTGCCAGACTAGACCGACTCTACGAGCAGTACTTC. It encodes CARLDRLYEQYF.